This entry lists 14 T cell receptor beta chains sequenced from one sample in a study of blood T cell repertoires in COVID-19. Measured with immunoSEQ multiplex PCR; TCRdb has only the in-frame clones, and not every one. The profile shows under 200,000 clones, approximately 86% of them singletons. Sequenced sample: peripheral blood. These receptors all stem from a man between 60 and 75 years old with acute or convalescent COVID-19.

The J gene is TRBJ2-1, the V gene TRBV6-5; 9 nucleotides align to TRBD2. V shed 7 bases, J shed 6 bases, and the junction held 7 bases outside the gene matches. This CDR3 contains 14 residues. The germline V gene has CDR1 MNHEY and CDR2 SVGAGI. CDR3 in amino acids: CASTRGLASNEQFF. DNA for the CDR3: TGTGCCAGCACGCGTGGACTAGCGTCCAATGAGCAGTTCTTC.

J is TRBJ2-1 and V is TRBV6-5; TRBD1 matches 7 bases. The CDR3 totals 14 residues. Looked up from germline, CDR1 is MNHEY and CDR2 is SVGAGI. Trimming cost V 5 bases and J 7 bases; bases outside gene matches: 8. The CDR3 DNA follows: TGTGCCAGCAGTCTAGACAGGGTTACTAATGAGCAGTTCTTC. Protein sequence: CASSLDRVTNEQFF.

V usage is TRBV20-1 and J usage is TRBJ1-2; D may be TRBD1 (6 bases). Germline V gene sequence: CDR1 DFQATT, CDR2 SNEGSKA (reference sequence). The V and J ends lost 5 bases and 8 bases respectively, with 9 bases between them. The CDR3 contains 10 residues. The chain's CDR3 is CSAYRDGYTF. The CDR3 bases are TGCAGTGCTTACAGGGACGGCTACACCTTC.

The rearrangement links TRBV28 to TRBJ1-5, with D unclear. Trimming left V 5 bases short and J 11 bases short, with 13 bases between. The CDR3 is made up of 12 amino acids. CDR1 and CDR2 (germline): MDHEN, SYDVKM. The chain's CDR3 is CASSLQFGTQHF. CDR3 DNA: TGTGCCAGCAGTCTACAGTTCGGGACCCAGCATTTT. Full variable domain (remainder filled in from reference TRBV28 and TRBJ1-5): DVKVTQSSRYLVKRTGEKVFLECVQDMDHENMFWYRQDPGLGLRLIYFSYDVKMKEKGDIPEGYSVSREKKERFSLILESASTNQTSMYLCASSLQFGTQHFGDGTRLSIL.

V gene TRBV15 combines with J gene TRBJ1-2, with 8 bases that match TRBD1. With V trimmed by 1 base and J by 4 bases, 11 bases remained unmatched. Germline CDR1 reads LNHNV; CDR2 reads YYDKDF (reference sequence). This CDR3 is built from 17 residues. CDR3 coding DNA: TGTGCCACCAGCAGAGGAGGCCTGGGGACAGGCTCCTATGGCTACACCTTC. Translating gives CATSRGGLGTGSYGYTF. Variable domain in full (rest from reference TRBV15 and TRBJ1-2): DAMVIQNPRYQVTQFGKPVTLSCSQTLNHNVMYWYQQKSSQAPKLLFHYYDKDFNNEADTPDNFQSRRPNTSFCFLDIRSPGLGDTAMYLCATSRGGLGTGSYGYTFGSGTRLTVV.

J is TRBJ2-1 and V is TRBV19, with 7 bases that match TRBD1. With V trimmed by 6 bases and J by 6 bases, 5 bases remained unmatched. The CDR3 contains 13 residues. CDR1 is LNHDA and CDR2 is SQIVND in the germline V gene (reference sequence). The CDR3 sequence: CASSPTGINEQFF. CDR3 DNA sequence: TGTGCCAGTAGCCCGACAGGGATCAATGAGCAGTTCTTC.

The chain uses TRBV18 and TRBJ1-1; TRBD1 matches 8 bases. The germline CDR1 and CDR2 sequences are KGHSH and LQKENI. This CDR3 has 18 residues. The junction had 10 bases not matched to a gene; V was cut back by 0 bases and J by 1 base. CDR3 residues: CASSPPGLRGLGNTEAFF. The CDR3 DNA follows: TGTGCCAGCTCACCACCGGGCCTCAGGGGGCTAGGGAACACTGAAGCTTTCTTT.

The chain employs TRBV2 and TRBJ2-1; TRBD2 agrees at 14 bases. J was trimmed by 6 bases and V by 9 bases; bases with no gene match: 7. This CDR3 region has 15 residues. Germline CDR1 is SNHLY and CDR2 is FYNNEI. The CDR3 region is CASSGLAGAANEQFF. In DNA, the CDR3 is TGTGCCAGTTCGGGACTAGCGGGAGCAGCCAATGAGCAGTTCTTC. Combining the CDR3 with reference TRBV2 and TRBJ2-1 gives the whole variable domain EPEVTQTPSHQVTQMGQEVILRCVPISNHLYFYWYRQILGQKVEFLVSFYNNEISEKSEIFDDQFSVERPDGSNFTLKIRSTKLEDSAMYFCASSGLAGAANEQFFGPGTRLTVL.

The rearrangement links TRBV18 to TRBJ1-5; TRBD1 aligns across 12 bases. Germline V CDR1 and CDR2: KGHSH, LQKENI. The length of the CDR3 is 18 residues. The V segment lost 3 bases and the J segment 0 bases; nucleotides outside the gene matches: 6. This CDR3 reads CASSPPGQGAGSNQPQHF. CDR3 nucleotides: TGTGCCAGCTCACCGCCGGGACAGGGGGCCGGTAGCAATCAGCCCCAGCATTTT.

This chain connects TRBV28 to TRBJ2-5; 10 nucleotides align to TRBD2. Germline lookup yields CDR1 MDHEN and CDR2 SYDVKM. The J segment lost 5 bases and the V segment lost 7 bases, leaving 7 bases of the junction unmatched. The length of the CDR3 is 14 residues. CDR3 amino acids: CASKPSGRGETQYF. The CDR3, as DNA: TGTGCCAGCAAACCCAGCGGGAGGGGGGAGACCCAGTACTTC. Based on the CDR3 plus reference TRBV28 and TRBJ2-5, the full variable domain is DVKVTQSSRYLVKRTGEKVFLECVQDMDHENMFWYRQDPGLGLRLIYFSYDVKMKEKGDIPEGYSVSREKKERFSLILESASTNQTSMYLCASKPSGRGETQYFGPGTRLLVL.

The genes are TRBV6-4 and TRBJ2-1; 9 bases line up with TRBD2. Germline assignment: CDR1 MRHNA and CDR2 SNTAGT. The J segment lost 5 bases and the V segment lost 2 bases, leaving 10 bases of the junction unmatched. The CDR3 length is 17 residues. CDR3 sequence (DNA): TGTGCCAGCAGTGACCAGAGAGGGACTAGCAAGAACAATGAGCAGTTCTTC. Its translation: CASSDQRGTSKNNEQFF.

The J gene is TRBJ1-2, the V gene TRBV3-1 (or the pseudogene TRBV3-2); 8 positions agree with TRBD1. This CDR3 is built from 14 residues. Germline lookup yields CDR1 LGHDT and CDR2 YNNKEL (reference sequence). Trimming removed 4 bases from V and 5 bases from J; junction bases left unmatched: 6. CDR3 in amino acids: CASSPRGRWYGYTF. As DNA, the CDR3 is TGTGCCAGCAGCCCCAGGGGGCGTTGGTATGGCTACACCTTC.

The chain links TRBV20-1 to TRBJ1-3; perhaps TRBD1 as D (5 bases). The germline CDR1 and CDR2 sequences are DFQATT and SNEGSKA (reference sequence). The CDR3 spans 16 residues. V was clipped by 3 bases and J by 0 bases, with 15 bases between them. The CDR3 loop is CSASRQTALSGNTIYF. The CDR3 DNA sequence: TGCAGTGCTAGTCGGCAGACAGCTCTCTCTGGAAACACCATATATTTT.

The CDR3, as DNA: TGTGCCAGCAGTTCGACAGGGGCCGTTCCCAATCAGCCCCAGCATTTT. The encoded protein is CASSSTGAVPNQPQHF. The chain couples TRBV27 to TRBJ1-5; the match to TRBD1 covers 8 bases. The CDR3 loop spans 16 amino acids. Germline V lookup: CDR1 MNHEY, CDR2 SMNVEV (reference sequence). V lost 4 bases, J lost 3 bases, and 8 bases stayed unmatched.